Sequencing of this T cell receptor (beta chain) was carried out in a study of Ad26.COV2.S vaccination and SARS-CoV-2 variants. Study in general: Dosing was one shot or two shots 56 days apart. Study outcomes and limitations: Vaccinees reportedly had broad spike-specific CD8+ and CD4+ T cell responses. Vaccinated and placebo-treated recipients had similar non-spike TCR breadth.

As for treatment: approximately 18 received Ad26.COV2.S at low or high dose, single or two shots; 5 received placebo; per-sample allocation not given. Day 63 following the first vaccine or placebo injection was when the samples were taken. Some clones are missing from TCRdb's copy, which holds only in-frame ones; the method was immunoSEQ multiplex PCR. The table records some 290,000 clones, around four fifths of them present only once. V was clipped by 3 bases and J by 5 bases, with 14 bases between them. The CDR3 is made up of 14 amino acids. Germline V gene lookup returns CDR1 MNHEY and CDR2 SMNVEV (reference sequence). To note about this clone: Its antigen is still unknown.

Sequencing used peripheral blood, obtained in a trial of Ad26.COV2.S vaccine versus placebo. The J gene is TRBJ2-7, the V gene TRBV27; a possible D gene is TRBD2 (5 bases). The clonotype originates from a person aged 18-60 years who received the Ad26.COV2.S COVID-19 vaccine or a placebo. The CDR3 spells CASSFRGLYDEQYF. The CDR3 DNA is TGTGCCAGCAGTTTCCGGGGTCTTTATGACGAGCAGTACTTC.